This T cell receptor beta chain was identified in a study of cytomegalovirus exposure and HLA in healthy donors (dated 2017 in TCRdb). The study in broad terms: In an earlier analysis of under 750 of the donors, approximately 260 Gb of sequence data and 95 million to 130 million unique TCR beta sequences from about 179 million T cells were reported. Around 330 gigabases of sequencing data and around 85 million unique TCR sequences made up an early release that covered approximately 650 HLA-typed donors. The genetic ancestry cluster associated with self-reported Caucasian donors included about 84% of the roughly 400 genotyped donors. The aim of the study was to test whether cataloging public T cell receptors could identify signatures of past pathogen exposure. Using immunosequencing, the study profiled T cell repertoires from around 670 subjects and related those repertoires to cytomegalovirus serostatus. Along with the roughly 670-subject first cohort, a separate validation cohort of 120 different subjects was used. To predict cytomegalovirus infection status, the study brought together high-throughput TCR immunosequencing, statistical association of individual TCRs with disease status, and machine learning. A later analysis re-analyzed previously published TCR beta repertoires from 550 to 700 donors and added high-resolution HLA genotyping to study TCR occurrence patterns. Rather than using new phenotypic data, the later analysis identified candidate immune exposures from TCR beta sequences and from how often those sequences occurred across donors. An earlier analysis of some 500 of the donors used high-throughput TCR beta sequencing to judge whether each TCR beta V gene segment behaved as functional or pseudogenic. Donor age, sex, ethnicity and CMV serostatus were compiled alongside the repertoire data. A later genetic analysis used genome-wide SNP genotypes for about three fifths of the 666 donors, treating that subset as a discovery cohort. All discovery cohort repertoires had been generated using a single sequencing platform. HLA typing covered class I and class II loci at four-digit resolution. The number of typed donors differed by locus: about 620-640 for A, B, C, DRB1 and DQB1; 500 to 550 for DQA1; 600 to 610 for DPA1; and about 470 for DPB1. A few DR-DQ haplotypes were handled as single units for association and clustering because linkage in the cohort was strong. Across around 400 genotyped donors of the cohort, an average of about 220,000 unique TCR beta nucleotide sequences per donor were sequenced, and approximately 17% of those sequences were non-productive.

The cohort comprised under 700 healthy bone marrow donors. Cohort members were all nominally healthy when sampled, although unrecorded immune exposures were likely present. The donor was CMV seropositive and belonged to the group of 270 or so seropositive cohort members. Every donor gave a peripheral blood sample, and the peripheral blood mononuclear cells from that sample were used for TCR beta sequencing. Genomic DNA was extracted from the blood cell samples with the Qiagen DNeasy Blood Extraction Kit. Library generation was performed with the immunoSEQ multiplex PCR assay. The multiplex PCR relied on a mix of 60 forward primers for TCR Vbeta segments and 13 reverse primers for TCR Jbeta segments. A multiplex PCR assay on genomic DNA amplified the CDR3 region of rearranged TCR beta genes. On the Illumina HiSeq System, the amplified TCR beta libraries were sequenced as 87-base-pair reads. As for the original processing: A later analysis tallied roughly 80 million unique TCR beta chains across the 640 or so repertoires, and approximately 12 million of those chains were shared by two or more donors. To remove PCR and sequencing errors, raw reads were error-corrected and collapsed into unique sequences using a nearest-neighbor algorithm that merged closely related sequences. CDR3 sequences were aligned to IMGT reference sequences to assign V, D and J gene segments. For a sequence to be retained, a match of at least six nucleotides to both a V gene segment and a J gene segment was required. A rearrangement was called productive if the CDR3 had no stop codons and remained in frame with V and J, and every other rearrangement was called non-productive. Following IMGT convention, CDR3 was defined as the stretch from the second conserved V-encoded cysteine to the conserved J-encoded phenylalanine. In an earlier analysis of 550 to 650 of the donors, sequences lacking an unambiguous match to a single V gene segment were excluded. In an earlier analysis of 450 to 700 of the donors, V segments were called functional above 56.7% productive rearrangements and were called segregating when the between-donor standard deviation exceeded 5%. A statistical classification framework was built to diagnose cytomegalovirus status from the catalog of TCR beta chain sequences. A later analysis assigned V and J genes by comparing TCR nucleotide sequences with IMGT/GENE-DB human TR gene sequences. The TCRdist pipeline was used in a later analysis to assign CDR3 sequences and most-parsimonious VDJ recombination scenarios. A later analysis defined each TCR beta chain by its CDR3 amino acid sequence plus V-gene family, and excluded reads lacking a unique V-gene family. To address suspected cross-contamination and a sequencing artifact, a later analysis removed approximately 590 highly shared, low-generation-probability nucleotide sequences. In a later analysis, a clonal expansion index was calculated for each public chain from normalized within-repertoire ranks of inferred template counts. Generation probabilities in a later analysis came from a VDJ recombination model fitted to out-of-frame rearrangements, and those results were checked against IGoR. In a later analysis, TCR-TCR, TCR-HLA and TCR-CMV co-occurrence was scored with hypergeometric tests, and a repertoire-size bias correction was applied to TCR pairs. To estimate false discovery rates, a later analysis permuted the HLA or CMV assignments 20 times. In a later analysis, co-occurring TCRs were grouped using DBSCAN, and TCRdist sequence similarity was added for clustering within HLA-allele-positive subsets. Repertoires with fewer than 30,000 or more than 120,000 public chains, plus five repertoires with anomalous nucleotide sharing, were excluded from co-occurrence clustering. TCRdb mirrors the immuneACCESS table, restricted to in-frame sequences. Some clones are absent from its copies; in checked studies, under half trace to an unresolved V gene, and the reason for the others is unknown. V, J and clone size are taken as reported in that table, and D and trimming were inferred from the DNA itself. The sample table holds about 100,000 clones, of which around 75% were seen once. Around an eighth of the sample rests with the top ten.

Its CDR3 holds 14 amino acids, cysteine through phenylalanine. Only the CDR3 region is kept as DNA, spanning 42 bases read in frame from base 1. The V end gives up 7 bases and the J end 11 bases, leaving 16 bases in the junction not matched to a gene. As encoded in the germline V gene (reference sequence), CDR1 is LNHDA while CDR2 is SQIVND. Overall results and qualifications from the work: Cytomegalovirus status was reported to be diagnosed by the classifier with high specificity and sensitivity in both the original and validation cohorts. Strong co-occurrence of HLA alleles, especially DR and DQ, made assigning TCR associations to individual alleles difficult. Compared with equally common non-associated chains, HLA-associated TCR beta chains in a later analysis were more clonally expanded and had lower generation probabilities. In vitro tests confirmed that a few of the cytomegalovirus-associated TCR beta chains recognize cytomegalovirus antigens. In a later analysis, TCR association rates were found to vary across HLA loci, with the most associated TCRs seen for DRB1 alleles and the fewest for HLA-C alleles. Roughly uniform sequencing depth across donors was assumed in presence/absence analyses, although this assumption may not hold. A later analysis found that most CMV-associated TCR beta chains appeared HLA-restricted, with HLA associations seemingly driven largely by CMV exposure. An earlier analysis of approximately 600 of the donors showed that most TCR beta V segments appeared in productive rearrangements either about 87% or about 30% of the time, which broadly matched IMGT annotations. At a false discovery rate of 0.05, a later analysis linked 16,000 or so TCR beta sequences to specific HLA alleles. A further reported finding was that TCR beta sequences accurately predicted the HLA-A and HLA-B alleles for most subjects in the first cohort. Because counts were too low, some 17 rarely observed V segments, including chromosome 9 orphons, were left out of the earlier analysis of several hundred of the donors. Because HLA typing was unavailable for some donors at each locus, only the typed subset was used in association tests. Immune exposure information for the cohort was limited to CMV serostatus. In this cohort, only TCR beta chains were sequenced, and detectable features were limited by the absence of alpha or paired-chain data. A total of roughly 160 TCR beta chains were listed by the study as associated with cytomegalovirus. Most TCR sequences were seen in very few donors, while some public TCRs were found in many individuals. In a later genetic analysis, a missense DCLRE1C variant was associated with V-gene and J-gene trimming of TCR beta chains, and the association was replicated in an independent cohort. It was suggested by the authors that the approach could potentially be generalized to other disease states and immunological phenotypes. Because the 87-base-pair reads could not distinguish some IMGT-functional V segments, including TRBV6-2 and TRBV6-3, those segments were excluded. A later genetic analysis reported fewer N-insertions in productive TCRs among donors in an Asian-associated ancestry cluster than the approximately 670-donor mean. Correlated functional status among segregating V segments might reflect linkage disequilibrium, but an unknown experimental factor could not be ruled out. The sequencing pipeline was judged likely to have produced a cluster of highly shared sequence variants as a technical artifact. In a later analysis, several top co-occurrence clusters were reported to appear linked to parvovirus B19, influenza, CMV and Epstein-Barr virus.

To note about this clone: Its antigen is currently not known. Base qualities are not recorded, but no much larger clone differs from it by a single base.

The chain links TRBV19 with TRBJ1-1; the central 7 bases match TRBD1. Source material: PBMCs. This receptor was identified in a male donor in good health and CMV-seropositive. The DNA reads TGTGCCAGTAAACCGGACAGGTGGGTTCGCGGGGCTTTCTTT. This sequence encodes CASKPDRWVRGAFF.